A selection of T cell receptor beta chains follows, all from one sample in a study of OX40 agonist ivuxolimab in advanced cancers. Sequenced by immunoSEQ multiplex PCR; TCRdb stores in-frame clones only, minus some. This table has roughly 79,000 clones, approximately 84% appearing once. The specimen was CD4+ or CD8+ T cells sorted from blood, collected in a trial of the OX40 agonist ivuxolimab. These receptors all come from an adult with an advanced solid tumor such as melanoma, head and neck, liver or kidney cancer. The CDR3 runs from the conserved cysteine through the conserved F or W. The D gene is left open where the match is weak. Expanded clones get a size class; other rows say once, few or many, or leave the size out.

>once|TRBV2|TRBJ2-2|TRBD1|17
TGTGCCAGCAGTGCCCTCAGGGGAGACAGGGACACCGGGGAGCTGTTTTTT
CASSALRGDRDTGELFF
>.|TRBV5-1|TRBJ1-1|.|14
TGCGCCAGCACCCGTCCGGGGGCGGACACTGAAGCTTTCTTT
CASTRPGADTEAFF
>.|TRBV28|TRBJ2-1|TRBD2|14
TGTGCCAGCCCTCCGAGCGGGGATTACAATGAGCAGTTCTTC
CASPPSGDYNEQFF
>.|TRBV5-1|TRBJ1-2|.|15
TGCGCCAGCAGCTCCTCAGGGGCGCTGAACTATGGCTACACCTTC
CASSSSGALNYGYTF
>few|TRBV6-1|TRBJ2-7|TRBD2|14
TGTGCCAGCAGTGAAATCAGAGGAGCGGGAGACATGTACTTC
CASSEIRGAGDMYF
>.|TRBV5-5|TRBJ1-2|.|15
TGTGCCAGCAGCCTCGGGGGAACAGCTAACTATGGCTACACCTTC
CASSLGGTANYGYTF
>.|TRBV28|TRBJ2-2|TRBD2|15
TGTGCCAGCAGGCGTCGGGACTATTACACCGGGGAGCTGTTTTTT
CASRRRDYYTGELFF
>.|TRBV7-6|TRBJ1-1|.|14
TGTGCCAGCAGCTTAGCCTTTGGGACGACTGAAGCTTTCTTT
CASSLAFGTTEAFF
>.|TRBV28|TRBJ1-2|TRBD1|13
TGTGCCAGCAGTGCTACAGGGGCTGTGGGCTACACCTTC
CASSATGAVGYTF
>.|TRBV28|TRBJ2-7|.|13
TGTGCCAGCAGACGCGGCAAGAATTACGAGCAGTACTTC
CASRRGKNYEQYF
>.|TRBV18|TRBJ1-1|.|15
TGTGCCAGCTCACCACTAGATAGGGGGAACACTGAAGCTTTCTTT
CASSPLDRGNTEAFF
>.|TRBV9|TRBJ2-2|TRBD2|16
TGTGCCAGCAGCGTAGACCTCGCGGGAGCCACCGGGGAGCTGTTTTTT
CASSVDLAGATGELFF
>few|TRBV28|TRBJ2-7|TRBD2|12
TGTGCCGTCAGGACTAGAGGCTACGAGCAGTACTTC
CAVRTRGYEQYF
>.|TRBV5-1|TRBJ1-1|.|15
TGCGCCAGCAGCTTGGCAGGGCTCGAAAACACTGAAGCTTTCTTT
CASSLAGLENTEAFF
>once|TRBV5-1|TRBJ2-2|TRBD2|17
TGCGCCAGCAGCTTGTCCAGCGGGAGAGGAGGGACCGGGGAGCTGTTTTTT
CASSLSSGRGGTGELFF
>.|TRBV6-5|TRBJ1-4|.|13
TGTGCCAGCAAGCGTGCAACTAATGAAAAACTGTTTTTC
CASKRATNEKLFF
>.|TRBV29-1|TRBJ2-1|TRBD2|14
TGCAGCGTTCTAAGCGGGAGTGCTCACAATGAGCAGTTCTTC
CSVLSGSAHNEQFF
>.|TRBV2|TRBJ2-5|.|14
TGTGCCACCAACAAGGGGGGCCTCCAAGAGACCCAGTACTTC
CATNKGGLQETQYF
>few|TRBV14|TRBJ1-1|.|14
TGTGCCAGCAGCCGGCCCCTCCCGGGAACTGAAGCTTTCTTT
CASSRPLPGTEAFF
>once|TRBV6-5|TRBJ1-2|.|14
TGTGCCAGCAGTGAATCAGGACAGACTTATGGCTACACCTTC
CASSESGQTYGYTF
>.|TRBV10-1|TRBJ2-5|TRBD1|15
TGCGCCAGCAGTGAGAGTGGGCAGGGGGCAGAGACCCAGTACTTC
CASSESGQGAETQYF
>.|TRBV2|TRBJ2-1|.|14
TGTGCCAGCTACCGACTGGCGGGCCACAATGAGCAGTTCTTC
CASYRLAGHNEQFF
>.|TRBV6-1|TRBJ2-7|.|14
TGTGCCAGCAGTGAAAGTCCTCGGGGCTACGAGCAGTACTTC
CASSESPRGYEQYF
>.|TRBV29-1|TRBJ2-1|TRBD2|13
TGCAGCGTGGGACTACCTCTATACAATGAGCAGTTCTTC
CSVGLPLYNEQFF
>.|TRBV5-4|TRBJ2-5|TRBD1|15
TGTGCCAGCGCCGAAAGGGCAGGGGGCTGGGAGACCCAGTACTTC
CASAERAGGWETQYF
>.|TRBV5-5|TRBJ2-7|.|16
TGTGCCAGCAGCTGGGTGACAGGCGGTAGCTCCTACGAGCAGTACTTC
CASSWVTGGSSYEQYF
>.|TRBV5-1|TRBJ2-1|TRBD1|15
TGCGCCAGCAGCCAGACAAACAGACAGGGGAATGAGCAGTTCTTC
CASSQTNRQGNEQFF